This T cell receptor (beta chain) emerged from a study of T cells after yellow fever vaccination. Findings and caveats of the study: Researchers report a weaker secondary response that nonetheless peaked faster, day 5 versus 15. Clones that expanded after primary vaccination mostly reappeared after the booster (roughly 97% CD4, approximately 89% CD8). Within FACS-sorted repertoires, abundant clonotypes contaminating from the bulk population could be present. The CD4 and CD8 compartments had a small share of their clonotypes in common.

Comments on this clonotype: Its antigen remains unidentified.

TCRdb itself ran the 5' RACE reads through MiXCR, one entry per CDR3 protein. The table shows hundreds of thousands of distinct CDR3 sequences, with around 10% occurring only once. Between the trimmed V and J ends, which lost 0 bases and 5 bases, there was a span of 14 bases. There are 15 residues in the CDR3. In germline, CDR1 is SGDLS, CDR2 YYNGEE. Specimen: PBMCs, collected on the day of the first yellow fever vaccination. The chain has TRBV9 and TRBJ1-1; the D is unclear. The receptor was derived from a man between 18 and 29 years old who received the YFV17D yellow fever vaccine. For the CDR3, the DNA is TGTGCCAGCAGCGTAGATGCGGGCCTAACGACTGAAGCTTTCTTT. Translated: CASSVDAGLTTEAFF.